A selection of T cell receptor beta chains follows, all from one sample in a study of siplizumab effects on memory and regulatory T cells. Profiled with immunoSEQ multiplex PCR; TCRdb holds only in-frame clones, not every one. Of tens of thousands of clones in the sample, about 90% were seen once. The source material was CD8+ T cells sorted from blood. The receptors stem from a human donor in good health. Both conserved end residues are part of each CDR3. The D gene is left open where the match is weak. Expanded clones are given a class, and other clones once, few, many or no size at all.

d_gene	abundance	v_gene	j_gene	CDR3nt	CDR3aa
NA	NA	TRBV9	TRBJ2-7	TGTGCCAGCAGCGTAGCCACGGGCGACACCTACGAGCAGTACTTC	CASSVATGDTYEQYF
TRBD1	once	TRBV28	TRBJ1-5	TGTGCCAGCAAGAAGCAGGGGGCAATAGATCAGCCCCAGCATTTT	CASKKQGAIDQPQHF
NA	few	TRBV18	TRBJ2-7	TGTGCCAGCTCACCGGGCAGTTCCTACGAGCAGTACTTC	CASSPGSSYEQYF
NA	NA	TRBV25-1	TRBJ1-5	TGTGCCAGCAGTCCCTCTCAGGGGAGTCAGCCCCAGCATTTT	CASSPSQGSQPQHF
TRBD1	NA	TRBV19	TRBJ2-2	TGTGCCAGTAGTGTGGGGACAGGGTTGGCCGGGGAGCTGTTTTTT	CASSVGTGLAGELFF
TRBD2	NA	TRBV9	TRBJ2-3	TGTGCCAGCAGCGCTGGCCTAGCGGGAGGAGATACGCAGTATTTT	CASSAGLAGGDTQYF
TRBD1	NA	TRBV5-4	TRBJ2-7	TGTGCCAGCAGTTGGGGACAGGACTACGAGCAGTACTTC	CASSWGQDYEQYF
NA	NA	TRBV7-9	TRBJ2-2	TGTGCCAGCAGCAAAACGGACAGCGGGGAGCTGTTTTTT	CASSKTDSGELFF
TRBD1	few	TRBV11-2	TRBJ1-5	TGTGCCAGCAGCTTGACAGGGTACGGCAATCAGCCCCAGCATTTT	CASSLTGYGNQPQHF
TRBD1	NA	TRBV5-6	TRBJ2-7	TGTGCCAGCAGCTCGCAGGGGGCGCGGGAGCAGTACTTC	CASSSQGAREQYF
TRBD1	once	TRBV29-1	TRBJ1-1	TGCAGCGTGGGGACAGGGGTCTCTATCGAGGCTTTCTTT	CSVGTGVSIEAFF
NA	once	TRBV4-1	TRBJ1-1	TGCGCCAGCAGCCAATACATAGGACGGACAACAGGTGAAGCTTTCTTT	CASSQYIGRTTGEAFF
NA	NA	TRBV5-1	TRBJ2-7	TGCGCCAGCAGCTCCCACTTGGGTTCTCTCCACGAGCAGTACTTC	CASSSHLGSLHEQYF
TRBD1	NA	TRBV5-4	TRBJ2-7	TGTGCCAGCAGCACCGGACAGGCCACCTACGAGCAGTACTTC	CASSTGQATYEQYF
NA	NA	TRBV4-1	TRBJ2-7	TGCGCCAGCAGCCCCACGAGCGGGTATTACGAGCAGTACTTC	CASSPTSGYYEQYF